This entry lists 9 T cell receptor beta chains sequenced from one sample in a study of cytomegalovirus exposure and HLA in healthy donors. Researchers ran the PCR with 60 Vbeta and 13 Jbeta primers. Clones were sequenced by immunoSEQ multiplex PCR, and TCRdb holds only the in-frame ones, with some missing. The repertoire includes some 150,000 clones, 76% of them detected once, and 1.3% to 1.5% sits in the top ten. The sequenced material came from PBMCs. These TCRs come from a man aged 60-69 years in good health and CMV-seronegative.

This clone has only a few counts. The CDR3 bases are TGTGCCAGCAGCTTAACTGCGGGTCCCTACAATGAGCAGTTCTTC. It specifies CASSLTAGPYNEQFF. The chain links TRBV7-2 to TRBJ2-1; the D gene is possibly TRBD2 (5 bases). The CDR3 extends over 15 amino acids. Trimming took off 2 bases at V and 2 bases at J, with 10 bases between the two ends. CDR1 and CDR2 from the germline V gene are SGHTA and FQGNSA.

The chain links TRBV18 to TRBJ2-1; 10 positions match TRBD1. The trim removed 3 bases at V and 3 bases at J, leaving 5 bases unmatched. The CDR3 contains 16 residues. CDR1 is KGHSH, CDR2 LQKENI, per germline. The CDR3: CASSPRDRGFYNEQFF. The CDR3 DNA reads TGTGCCAGCTCACCCCGGGACAGGGGATTCTACAATGAGCAGTTCTTC. Full variable domain (missing parts from reference TRBV18 and TRBJ2-1): NAGVMQNPRHLVRRRGQEARLRCSPMKGHSHVYWYRQLPEEGLKFMVYLQKENIIDESGMPKERFSAEFPKEGPSILRIQQVVRGDSAAYFCASSPRDRGFYNEQFFGPGTRLTVL.

V gene TRBV10-2 combines with J gene TRBJ2-7; 7 nucleotides agree with TRBD1. J gave up 4 bases and V 6 bases, and 9 bases lay outside the gene matches. CDR1 is WSHSY and CDR2 is SAAADI in the germline V gene. The CDR3 is made up of 14 amino acids. The CDR3 spells CASRVGQTYYEQYF. The CDR3 region has the DNA TGCGCCAGCAGGGTGGGACAGACTTATTACGAGCAGTACTTC.

V gene TRBV6-1 combines with J gene TRBJ2-5; possible D gene TRBD1, 6 bases. This CDR3 is built from 14 residues. The ends were cut back, 2 bases at V and 5 bases at J, with 12 bases in the middle. CDR1 and CDR2 from the germline V gene are MNHNS and SASEGT. The CDR3 nucleotides are TGTGCCAGCAGTGAATCCGCAGGGGTGGAGACCCAGTACTTC. This sequence encodes CASSESAGVETQYF.

The gene calls are TRBV30 and TRBJ1-1, with unresolved D. V was clipped by 4 bases and J by 0 bases, with 6 bases between them. The CDR3 totals 12 residues. The germline gives CDR1 GTSNPN, CDR2 SVGIG (reference sequence). The CDR3 loop is CAWTLVNTEAFF. In DNA, the CDR3 is TGTGCCTGGACGTTAGTGAACACTGAAGCTTTCTTT. The whole variable domain, remainder taken from reference TRBV30 and TRBJ1-1, is SQTIHQWPATLVQPVGSPLSLECTVEGTSNPNLYWYRQAAGRGLQLLFYSVGIGQISSEVPQNLSASRPQDRQFILSSKKLLLSDSGFYLCAWTLVNTEAFFGQGTRLTVV.

The chain couples TRBV2 to TRBJ2-5, with 7 nucleotides matching TRBD2. Germline V CDR1 and CDR2: SNHLY, FYNNEI. The CDR3 spans 13 residues. V trimming: 6 bases; J trimming: 7 bases; junction bases outside the gene matches: 8. The CDR3 DNA reads TGTGCCAGCAGCCTCCGGGACTATAGGACCCAGTACTTC. It yields the protein CASSLRDYRTQYF.

The chain has TRBV19 and TRBJ1-1; 11 bases map to TRBD1. CDR3 size: 16 residues. The germline gives CDR1 LNHDA, CDR2 SQIVND (reference sequence). The ends lost 4 bases at V and 4 bases at J; junction bases unmatched: 8. CDR3 DNA: TGTGCCAGTAGTAGGGGTACCGGGACAGGGGGCACTGAAGCTTTCTTT. The encoded protein is CASSRGTGTGGTEAFF.

The chain links TRBV10-1 to TRBJ2-7; TRBD2 matches at 14 bases. The CDR3 loop spans 17 amino acids. V shed 0 bases and J 7 bases; nucleotides not matched to a gene: 8. Germline V lookup: CDR1 WNHNN, CDR2 SYGVQD (reference sequence). The DNA for the CDR3 is TGCGCCAGCAGTGAGTCGGCGACTAGCGGGAGGGCAGGGGAGCAGTACTTC. It encodes CASSESATSGRAGEQYF.

V gene TRBV7-8 combines with J gene TRBJ2-5, with 8 bases lining up with TRBD1. Germline CDR1 SGHVS, CDR2 FQNEAQ. Trimming removed 6 bases from V and 4 bases from J; junction bases left unmatched: 1. The CDR3 totals 12 residues. In DNA form, the CDR3 reads TGTGCCAGCAGAACAGGGGGAGAGACCCAGTACTTC. It encodes CASRTGGETQYF. The full variable domain, its missing parts supplied by reference TRBV7-8 and TRBJ2-5, is GAGVSQSPRYKVAKRGQDVALRCDPISGHVSLFWYQQALGQGPEFLTYFQNEAQLDKSGLPSDRFFAERPEGSVSTLKIQRTQQEDSAVYLCASRTGGETQYFGPGTRLLVL.